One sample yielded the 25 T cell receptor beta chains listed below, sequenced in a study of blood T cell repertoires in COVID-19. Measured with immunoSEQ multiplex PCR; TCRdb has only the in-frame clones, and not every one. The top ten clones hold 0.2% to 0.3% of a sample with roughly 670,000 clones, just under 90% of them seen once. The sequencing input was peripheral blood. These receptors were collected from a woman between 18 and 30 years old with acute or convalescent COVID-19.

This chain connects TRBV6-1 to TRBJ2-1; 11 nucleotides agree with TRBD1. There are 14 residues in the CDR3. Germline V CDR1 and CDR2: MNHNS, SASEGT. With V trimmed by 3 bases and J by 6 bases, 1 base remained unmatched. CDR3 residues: CASSDGTGGNEQFF. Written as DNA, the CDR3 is TGTGCCAGCAGTGATGGGACAGGGGGCAATGAGCAGTTCTTC.

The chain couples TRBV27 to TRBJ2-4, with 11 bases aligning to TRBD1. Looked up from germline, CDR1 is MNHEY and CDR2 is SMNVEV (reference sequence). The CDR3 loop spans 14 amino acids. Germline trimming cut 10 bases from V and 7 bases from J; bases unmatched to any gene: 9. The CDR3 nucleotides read TGTGCCACCAGGACAGGGGGCTTGGTGAACATTCAGTACTTC. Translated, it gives CATRTGGLVNIQYF.

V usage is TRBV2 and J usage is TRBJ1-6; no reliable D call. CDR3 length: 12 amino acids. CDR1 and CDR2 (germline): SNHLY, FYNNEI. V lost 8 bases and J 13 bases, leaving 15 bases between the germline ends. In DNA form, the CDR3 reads TGTGCCAGCTCATGGTTGGGAGGGCCCCTCCACTTT. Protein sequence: CASSWLGGPLHF.

The CDR3 protein is CASRPLTKDFRLNSPLHF. The CDR3 DNA is TGTGCCAGTAGGCCTCTTACCAAGGACTTCAGACTTAATTCACCCCTCCACTTT. The chain is built from TRBV19 and TRBJ1-6, with D hard to call. The V gene's germline CDR1 is LNHDA and CDR2 SQIVND (reference sequence). Trimming cost V 6 bases and J 6 bases, with 24 bases left between them. This CDR3 spans 18 amino acids.

Written as DNA, the CDR3 is TGTGCCTGGAGTGTAACAGGTCGGAACACCATATATTTT. Residues: CAWSVTGRNTIYF. This rearrangement joins TRBV30 to TRBJ1-3, with D maybe TRBD1 (5 bases). The germline gives CDR1 GTSNPN, CDR2 SVGIG (reference sequence). Trimming left V 0 bases short and J 7 bases short, with 10 bases between. CDR3 length equals 13 residues.

This CDR3 is CATRDNRGVVDIQYF. The CDR3 DNA reads TGTGCCACCAGAGACAACAGGGGGGTTGTAGACATTCAGTACTTC. The chain employs TRBV15 and TRBJ2-4; 8 bases agree with TRBD1. The length of the CDR3 is 15 residues. The trim removed 6 bases at V and 8 bases at J, leaving 12 bases unmatched. Germline V lookup: CDR1 LNHNV, CDR2 YYDKDF (reference sequence).

Here the CDR3 reads CASLQPGGDGYTF. CDR3 in DNA: TGTGCCAGCCTTCAACCGGGAGGCGATGGCTACACCTTC. The V and J genes are TRBV6-5 and TRBJ1-2; D remains ambiguous. The CDR3 totals 13 residues. Germline V lookup: CDR1 MNHEY, CDR2 SVGAGI. V lost 8 bases, J lost 6 bases, and 16 bases lay in between.

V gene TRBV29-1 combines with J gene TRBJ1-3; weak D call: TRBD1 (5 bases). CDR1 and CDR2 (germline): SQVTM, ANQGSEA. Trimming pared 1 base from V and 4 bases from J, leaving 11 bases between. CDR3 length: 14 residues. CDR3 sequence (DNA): TGCAGCGTTGAAGTCCAGGGAGGGGGAAACACCATATATTTT. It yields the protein CSVEVQGGGNTIYF.

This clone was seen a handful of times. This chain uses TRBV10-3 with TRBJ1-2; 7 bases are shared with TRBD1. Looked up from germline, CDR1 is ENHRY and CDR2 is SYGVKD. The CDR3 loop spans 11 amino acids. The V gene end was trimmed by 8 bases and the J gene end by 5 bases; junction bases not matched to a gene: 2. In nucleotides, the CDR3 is TGTGCCATCGGGACAGAGTATGGCTACACCTTC. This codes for CAIGTEYGYTF.

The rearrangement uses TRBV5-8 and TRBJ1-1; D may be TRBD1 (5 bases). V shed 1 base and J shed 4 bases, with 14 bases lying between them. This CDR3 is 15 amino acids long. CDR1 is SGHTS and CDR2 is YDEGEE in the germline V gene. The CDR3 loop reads CASSLWVLGGTEAFF. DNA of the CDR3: TGTGCCAGCAGCTTGTGGGTCCTCGGGGGCACTGAAGCTTTCTTT. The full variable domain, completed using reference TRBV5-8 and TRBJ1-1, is EAGVTQSPTHLIKTRGQQATLRCSPISGHTSVYWYQQALGLGLQFLLWYDEGEERNRGNFPPRFSGRQFPNYSSELNVNALELEDSALYLCASSLWVLGGTEAFFGQGTRLTVV.

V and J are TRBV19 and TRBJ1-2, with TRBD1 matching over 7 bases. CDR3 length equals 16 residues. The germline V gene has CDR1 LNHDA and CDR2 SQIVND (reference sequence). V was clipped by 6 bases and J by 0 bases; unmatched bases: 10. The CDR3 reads CASSPQGGPANYGYTF. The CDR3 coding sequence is TGTGCCAGTAGCCCTCAGGGGGGTCCGGCTAACTATGGCTACACCTTC.

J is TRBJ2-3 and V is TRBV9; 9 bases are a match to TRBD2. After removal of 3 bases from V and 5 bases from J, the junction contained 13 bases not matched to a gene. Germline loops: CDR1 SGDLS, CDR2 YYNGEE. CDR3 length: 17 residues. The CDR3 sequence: CASSAPRGGVAKDTQYF. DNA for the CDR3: TGTGCCAGCAGCGCGCCACGCGGGGGGGTTGCGAAAGATACGCAGTATTTT.

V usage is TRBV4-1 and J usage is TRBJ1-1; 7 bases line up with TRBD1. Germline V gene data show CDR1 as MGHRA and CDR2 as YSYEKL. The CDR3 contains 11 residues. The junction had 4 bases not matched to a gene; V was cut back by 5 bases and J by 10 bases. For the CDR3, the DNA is TGCGCCAGCAGCGAGACAGGGTTAGCTTTCTTT. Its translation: CASSETGLAFF.

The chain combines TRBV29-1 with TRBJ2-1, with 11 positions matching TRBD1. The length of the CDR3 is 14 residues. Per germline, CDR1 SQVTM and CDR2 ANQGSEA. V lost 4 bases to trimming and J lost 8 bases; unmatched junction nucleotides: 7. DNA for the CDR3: TGCAGCGTTGGGCGGACAGGGGGCATCGATGAGCAGTTCTTC. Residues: CSVGRTGGIDEQFF.

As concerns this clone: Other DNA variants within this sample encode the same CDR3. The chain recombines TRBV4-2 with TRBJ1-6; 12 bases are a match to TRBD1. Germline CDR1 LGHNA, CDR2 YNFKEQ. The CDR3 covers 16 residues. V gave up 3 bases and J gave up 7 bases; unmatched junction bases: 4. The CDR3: CASSQEGQGANSPLHF. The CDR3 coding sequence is TGTGCCAGCAGCCAGGAGGGACAGGGGGCGAATTCACCCCTCCACTTT.

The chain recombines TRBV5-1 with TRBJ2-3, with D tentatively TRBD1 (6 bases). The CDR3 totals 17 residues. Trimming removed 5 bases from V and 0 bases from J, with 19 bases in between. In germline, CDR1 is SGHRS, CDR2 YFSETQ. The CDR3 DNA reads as TGCGCCAGCAGTTCCTACAGGGTTGGTCTGAGCACAGATACGCAGTATTTT. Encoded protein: CASSSYRVGLSTDTQYF. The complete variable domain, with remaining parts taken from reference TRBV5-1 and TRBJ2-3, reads KAGVTQTPRYLIKTRGQQVTLSCSPISGHRSVSWYQQTPGQGLQFLFEYFSETQRNKGNFPGRFSGRQFSNSRSEMNVSTLELGDSALYLCASSSYRVGLSTDTQYFGPGTRLTVL.

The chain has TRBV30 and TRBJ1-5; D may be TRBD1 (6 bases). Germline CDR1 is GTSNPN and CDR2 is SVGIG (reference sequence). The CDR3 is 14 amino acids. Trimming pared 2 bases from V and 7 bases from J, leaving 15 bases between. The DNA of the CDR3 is TGTGCCTGGAGTATACAGGGATTAGGGCAGCCCCAGCATTTT. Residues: CAWSIQGLGQPQHF.

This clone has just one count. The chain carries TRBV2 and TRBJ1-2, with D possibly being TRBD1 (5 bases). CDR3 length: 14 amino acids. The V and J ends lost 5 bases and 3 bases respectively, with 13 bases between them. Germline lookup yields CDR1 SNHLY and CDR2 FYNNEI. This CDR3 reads CASSTDSSYYGYTF. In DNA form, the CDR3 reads TGTGCCAGCAGTACCGACAGCTCTTACTATGGCTACACCTTC.

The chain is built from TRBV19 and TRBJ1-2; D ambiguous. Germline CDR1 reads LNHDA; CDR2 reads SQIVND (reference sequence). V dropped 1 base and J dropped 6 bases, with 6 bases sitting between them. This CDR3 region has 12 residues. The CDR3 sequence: CASSIVPDGYTF. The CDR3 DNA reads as TGTGCCAGTAGTATAGTACCGGATGGCTACACCTTC.

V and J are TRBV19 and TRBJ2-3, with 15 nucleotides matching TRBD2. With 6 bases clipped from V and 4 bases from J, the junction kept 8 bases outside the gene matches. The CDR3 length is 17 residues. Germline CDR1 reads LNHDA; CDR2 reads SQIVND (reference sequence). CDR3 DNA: TGTGCCAGTAGCCGGACTAGCGGGGGGGCCGAGGCAGATACGCAGTATTTT. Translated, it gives CASSRTSGGAEADTQYF.

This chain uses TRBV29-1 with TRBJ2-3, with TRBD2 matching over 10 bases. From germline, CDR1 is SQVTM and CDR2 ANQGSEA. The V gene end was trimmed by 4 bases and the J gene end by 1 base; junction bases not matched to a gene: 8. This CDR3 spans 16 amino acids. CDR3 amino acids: CSVASGGSPRTDTQYF. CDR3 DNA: TGCAGCGTTGCTAGCGGGGGCTCTCCCCGCACAGATACGCAGTATTTT.

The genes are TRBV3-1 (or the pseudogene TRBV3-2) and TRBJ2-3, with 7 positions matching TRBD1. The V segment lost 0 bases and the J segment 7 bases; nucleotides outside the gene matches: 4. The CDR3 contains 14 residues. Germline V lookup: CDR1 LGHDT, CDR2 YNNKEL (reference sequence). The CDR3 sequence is CASSQDKTGHTQYF. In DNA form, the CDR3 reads TGTGCCAGCAGCCAAGATAAGACAGGGCATACGCAGTATTTT.

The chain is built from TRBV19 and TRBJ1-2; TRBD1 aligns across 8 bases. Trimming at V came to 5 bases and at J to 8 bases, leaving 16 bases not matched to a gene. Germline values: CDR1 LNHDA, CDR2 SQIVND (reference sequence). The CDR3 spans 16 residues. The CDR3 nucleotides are TGTGCCAGTAGTGCGACAGGGGTCCCTCAATTAATCGGCTACACCTTC. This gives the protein CASSATGVPQLIGYTF.

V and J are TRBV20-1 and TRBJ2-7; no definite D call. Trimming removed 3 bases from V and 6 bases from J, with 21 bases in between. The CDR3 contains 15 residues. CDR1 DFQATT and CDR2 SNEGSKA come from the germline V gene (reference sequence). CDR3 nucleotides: TGCAGTGCTAGTCCACCCTCCGGGTCTCCCCGCGAGCAGTACTTC. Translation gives CSASPPSGSPREQYF.

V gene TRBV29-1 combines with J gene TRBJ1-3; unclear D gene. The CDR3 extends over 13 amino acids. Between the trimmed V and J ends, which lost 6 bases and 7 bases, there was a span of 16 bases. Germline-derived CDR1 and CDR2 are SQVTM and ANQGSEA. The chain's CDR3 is CSVAGSVGNTIYF. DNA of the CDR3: TGCAGCGTCGCCGGGAGTGTAGGGAACACCATATATTTT.